What follows is one T cell receptor (beta chain) and its context. The antigen remains undetermined. In the authors' workflow: Out-of-frame sequences were removed, leaving around 2,000,000 distinct TCRbeta sequences. The method was immunoSEQ multiplex PCR; TCRdb's version includes in-frame clones alone and lacks a portion of them. V, J and clone size are taken as reported in that table, and D and trimming were inferred from the DNA itself. The sample carries about 82,000 clones, 65% to 85% recorded once. The sample originates from a study of memory CD4+ T cells and cytomegalovirus serostatus. Whole-study findings and limits: Each of approximately 61 CMV-associated TCRbeta sequences occurred in one to five individuals.

Single viable CD3+CD4+CD8-CD45RO+ cells were sorted as the memory CD4+ T cells. The CDR3 is 16 amino acids. V was trimmed by 0 bases and J by 4 bases, leaving 10 bases between them. Germline loops: CDR1 MNHEY, CDR2 SVGAGI. The V call is TRBV6-5, the J call TRBJ2-6; D unclear. The specimen sequenced was memory CD4+ T cells from blood. The sequence came from an adult in good health and CMV-seronegative. The CDR3 protein is CASSYSVGTGANVLTF. In DNA form, the CDR3 reads TGTGCCAGCAGTTACTCAGTGGGTACCGGGGCCAACGTCCTGACTTTC.